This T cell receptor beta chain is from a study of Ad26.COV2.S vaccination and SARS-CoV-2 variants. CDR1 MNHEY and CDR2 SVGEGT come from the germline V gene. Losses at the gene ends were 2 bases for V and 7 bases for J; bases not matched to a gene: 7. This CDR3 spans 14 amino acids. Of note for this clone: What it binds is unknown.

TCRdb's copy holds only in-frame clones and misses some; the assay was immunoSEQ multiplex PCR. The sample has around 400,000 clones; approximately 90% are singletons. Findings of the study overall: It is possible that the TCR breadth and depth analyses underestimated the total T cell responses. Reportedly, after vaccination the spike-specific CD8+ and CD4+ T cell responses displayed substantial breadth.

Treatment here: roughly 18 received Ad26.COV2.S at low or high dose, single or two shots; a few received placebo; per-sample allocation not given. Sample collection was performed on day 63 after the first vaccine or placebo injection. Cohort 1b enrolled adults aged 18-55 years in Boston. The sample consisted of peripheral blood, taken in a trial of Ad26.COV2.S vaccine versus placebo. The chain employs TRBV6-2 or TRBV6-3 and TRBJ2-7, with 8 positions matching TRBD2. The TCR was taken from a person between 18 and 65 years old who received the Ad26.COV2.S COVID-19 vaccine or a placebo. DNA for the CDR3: TGTGCCAGCAGTTACGGGAATAGCGGGGTGGAGCAGTACTTC. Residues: CASSYGNSGVEQYF.